Sequencing of this TCR beta chain was carried out in a study of monozygotic twins with inflammatory bowel disease. Findings and limits, study-wide: Evidence failed to back one strong IBD-linked signal or clonotype.

Each CDR3 protein gets one entry in TCRdb, which reprocessed the 5' RACE reads and gives no DNA. The table lists fewer than 550,000 distinct CDR3 sequences. To note about this clonotype: Antigen: not known.

Germline CDR1 is SGHRS and CDR2 is YFSETQ. The CDR3 contains 16 residues. Material: blood. The V gene is TRBV5-1, the J gene TRBJ1-1; the D call from TCRdb, TRBD1, cannot be confirmed without DNA. The source of this sequence is a human donor with ulcerative colitis or Crohn's disease, or a healthy co-twin of an affected twin (not recorded which). The chain's CDR3 is CASRPRTGTANTEAFF.